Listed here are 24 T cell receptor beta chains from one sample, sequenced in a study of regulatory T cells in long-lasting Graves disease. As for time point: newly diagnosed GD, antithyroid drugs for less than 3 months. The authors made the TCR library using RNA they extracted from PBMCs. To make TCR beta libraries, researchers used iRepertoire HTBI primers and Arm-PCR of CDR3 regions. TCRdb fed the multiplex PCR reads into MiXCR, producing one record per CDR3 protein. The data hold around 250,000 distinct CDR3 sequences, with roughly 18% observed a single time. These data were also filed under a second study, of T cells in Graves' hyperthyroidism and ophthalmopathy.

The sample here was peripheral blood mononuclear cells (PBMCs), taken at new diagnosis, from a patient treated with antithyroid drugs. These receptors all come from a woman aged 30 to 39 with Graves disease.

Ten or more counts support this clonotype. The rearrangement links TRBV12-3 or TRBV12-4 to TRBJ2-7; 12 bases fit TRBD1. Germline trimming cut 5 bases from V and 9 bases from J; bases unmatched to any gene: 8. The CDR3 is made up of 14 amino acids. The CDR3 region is CASSITGQGAPQYF. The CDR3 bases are TGTGCCAGCAGTATTACGGGACAGGGGGCCCCGCAGTACTTC.

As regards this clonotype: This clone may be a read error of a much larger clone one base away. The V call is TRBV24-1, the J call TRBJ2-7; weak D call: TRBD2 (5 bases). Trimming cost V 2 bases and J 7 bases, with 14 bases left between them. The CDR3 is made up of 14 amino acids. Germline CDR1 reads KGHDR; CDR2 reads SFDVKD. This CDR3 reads CATSDSYFEGEQYF. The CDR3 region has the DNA TGTGCCACCAGTGATTCGTACTTCGAGGGTGAGCAGTACTTC.

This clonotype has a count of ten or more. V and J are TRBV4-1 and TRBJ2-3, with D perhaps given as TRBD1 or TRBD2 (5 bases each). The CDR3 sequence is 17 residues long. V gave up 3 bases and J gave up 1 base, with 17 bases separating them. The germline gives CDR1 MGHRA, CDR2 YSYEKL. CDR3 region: CASSHIIVRGRTDTQYF. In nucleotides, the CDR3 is TGCGCCAGCAGCCACATAATAGTCCGGGGACGCACAGATACGCAGTATTTT.

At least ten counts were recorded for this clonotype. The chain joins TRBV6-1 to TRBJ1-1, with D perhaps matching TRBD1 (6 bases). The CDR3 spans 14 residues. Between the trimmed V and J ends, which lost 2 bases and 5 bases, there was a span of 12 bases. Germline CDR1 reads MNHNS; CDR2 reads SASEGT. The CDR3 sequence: CASSEIGGGTEAFF. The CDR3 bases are TGTGCCAGCAGTGAAATAGGGGGGGGGACTGAAGCTTTCTTT.

CDR3 in amino acids: CASLGTGARELFF. For the CDR3, the DNA is TGTGCCAGCTTGGGGACAGGGGCCAGGGAACTGTTTTTT. The chain carries TRBV3-1 and TRBJ1-4, with TRBD1 identical over 10 bases. The germline gives CDR1 LGHDT, CDR2 YNNKEL (reference sequence). This CDR3 region has 13 residues. V dropped 8 bases and J dropped 12; count of bases not matched to a gene: 9.

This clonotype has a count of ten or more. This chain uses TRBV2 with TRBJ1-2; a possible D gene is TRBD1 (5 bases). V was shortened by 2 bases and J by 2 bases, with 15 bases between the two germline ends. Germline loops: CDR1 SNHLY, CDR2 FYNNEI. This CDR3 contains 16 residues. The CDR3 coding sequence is TGTGCCAGCAGTGAACCAACGGGGGAGGGCAACTATGGCTACACCTTC. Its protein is CASSEPTGEGNYGYTF.

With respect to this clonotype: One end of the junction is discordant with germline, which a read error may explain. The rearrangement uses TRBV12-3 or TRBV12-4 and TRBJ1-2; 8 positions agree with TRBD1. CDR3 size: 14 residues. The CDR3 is CASTQGAAGYGHTF. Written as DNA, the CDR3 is TGTGCCAGCACCCAGGGGGCTGCCGGGTATGGCCACACCTTC.

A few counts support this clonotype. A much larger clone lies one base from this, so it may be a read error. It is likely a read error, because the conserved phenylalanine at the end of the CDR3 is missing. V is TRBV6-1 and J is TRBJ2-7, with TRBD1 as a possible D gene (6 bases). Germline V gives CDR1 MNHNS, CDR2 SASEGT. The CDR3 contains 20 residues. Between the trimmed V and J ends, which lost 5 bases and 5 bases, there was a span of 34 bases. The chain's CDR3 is CASSPSGQRVFSGRSNEQYL. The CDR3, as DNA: TGTGCCAGCAGTCCCTCAGGACAGAGGGTTTTTTCGGGGAGATCGAACGAGCAGTACCTC.

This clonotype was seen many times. CDR3 sequence reads: CSAGKENTGELFF. Here the CDR3 DNA reads TGCAGTGCTGGAAAGGAGAACACCGGGGAGCTGTTTTTT. This chain connects TRBV20-1 to TRBJ2-2, with D hard to call. Trimming removed 5 bases from V and 1 base from J, with 8 bases in between. CDR1 is DFQATT and CDR2 is SNEGSKA in the germline V gene (reference sequence). CDR3 length equals 13 residues.

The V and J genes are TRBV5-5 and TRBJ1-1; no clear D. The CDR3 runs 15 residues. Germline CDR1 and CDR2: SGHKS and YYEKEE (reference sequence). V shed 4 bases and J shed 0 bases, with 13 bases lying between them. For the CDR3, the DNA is TGTGCCAGCAGCCCGGCCGGGATCGTGAACACTGAAGCTTTCTTT. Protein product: CASSPAGIVNTEAFF.

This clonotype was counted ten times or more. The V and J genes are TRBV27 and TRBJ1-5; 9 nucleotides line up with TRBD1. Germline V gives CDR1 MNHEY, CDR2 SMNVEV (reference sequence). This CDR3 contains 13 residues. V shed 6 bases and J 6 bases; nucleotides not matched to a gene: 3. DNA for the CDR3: TGTGCCAGCAGGGGGACAGGGCCTCAGCCCCAGCATTTT. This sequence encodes CASRGTGPQPQHF.

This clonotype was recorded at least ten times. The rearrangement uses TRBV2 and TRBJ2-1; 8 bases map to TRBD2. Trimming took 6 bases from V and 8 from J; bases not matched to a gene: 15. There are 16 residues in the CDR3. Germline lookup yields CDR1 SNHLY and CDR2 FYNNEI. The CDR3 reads CASSPGGGLPMDEQFF. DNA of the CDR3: TGTGCCAGCAGCCCCGGCGGGGGGCTACCTATGGATGAGCAGTTCTTC.

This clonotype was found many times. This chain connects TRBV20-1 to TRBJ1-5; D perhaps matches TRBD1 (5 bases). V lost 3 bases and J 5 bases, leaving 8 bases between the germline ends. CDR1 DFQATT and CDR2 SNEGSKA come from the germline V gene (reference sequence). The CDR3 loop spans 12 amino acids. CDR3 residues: CSASREDQPQHF. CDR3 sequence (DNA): TGCAGTGCTAGCAGGGAGGATCAGCCCCAGCATTTT.

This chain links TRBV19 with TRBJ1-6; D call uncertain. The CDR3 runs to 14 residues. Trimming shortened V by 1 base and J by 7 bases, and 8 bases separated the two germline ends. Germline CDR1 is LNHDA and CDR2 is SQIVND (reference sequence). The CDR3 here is CASSIGLTNSPLHF. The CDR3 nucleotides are TGTGCCAGTAGTATAGGACTCACCAATTCACCCCTCCACTTT.

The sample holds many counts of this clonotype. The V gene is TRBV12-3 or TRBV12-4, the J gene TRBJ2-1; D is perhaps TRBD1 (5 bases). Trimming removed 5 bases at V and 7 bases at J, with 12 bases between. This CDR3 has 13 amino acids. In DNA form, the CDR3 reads TGTGCCAGCAGTACAGGACCTTGGAATGAGCAGTTCTTC. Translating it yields CASSTGPWNEQFF.

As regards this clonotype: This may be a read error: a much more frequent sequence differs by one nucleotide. This chain's CDR3 is CASSLGRPNQPQHF. DNA for the CDR3: TGTGCCAGCAGTTTGGGACGCCCCAATCAGCCCCAGCATTTT. The V call is TRBV6-5, the J call TRBJ1-5, with D maybe TRBD1 (5 bases). In germline, CDR1 is MNHEY, CDR2 SVGAGI. V dropped 4 bases and J dropped 3 bases, with 10 bases sitting between them. This CDR3 has 14 amino acids.

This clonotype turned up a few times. Here the CDR3 reads CASASGITNYGYTF. In DNA form, the CDR3 reads TGTGCCAGCGCCTCAGGGATCACTAACTATGGCTACACCTTC. This chain joins TRBV6-2 or TRBV6-3 and TRBJ1-2; a possible D gene is TRBD1 (5 bases). In germline, CDR1 is MNHEY, CDR2 SVGEGT. The V and J ends lost 8 bases and 0 bases respectively, with 13 bases between them. The length of the CDR3 is 14 residues.

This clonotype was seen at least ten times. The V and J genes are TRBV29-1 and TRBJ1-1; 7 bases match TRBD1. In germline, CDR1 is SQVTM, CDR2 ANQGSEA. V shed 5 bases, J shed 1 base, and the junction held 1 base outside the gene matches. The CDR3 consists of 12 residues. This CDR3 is CSVNRGNTEAFF. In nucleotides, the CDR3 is TGCAGCGTTAACAGGGGGAACACTGAAGCTTTCTTT.

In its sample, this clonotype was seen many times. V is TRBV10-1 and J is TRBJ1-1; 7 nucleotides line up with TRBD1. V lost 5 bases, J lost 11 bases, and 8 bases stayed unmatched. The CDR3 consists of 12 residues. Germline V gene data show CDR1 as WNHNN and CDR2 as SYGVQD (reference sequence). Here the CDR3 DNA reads TGCGCCAGCAGTTGGACAGGCCCGGGGGCTTTCTTT. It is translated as CASSWTGPGAFF.

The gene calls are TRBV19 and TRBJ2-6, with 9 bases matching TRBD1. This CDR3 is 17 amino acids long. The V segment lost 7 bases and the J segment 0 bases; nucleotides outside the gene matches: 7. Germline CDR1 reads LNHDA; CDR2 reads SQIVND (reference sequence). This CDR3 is CASTRDRASSGANVLTF. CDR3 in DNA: TGTGCCAGTACCCGGGACAGGGCTTCCTCTGGGGCCAACGTCCTGACTTTC. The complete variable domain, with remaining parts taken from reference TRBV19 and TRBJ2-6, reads DGGITQSPKYLFRKEGQNVTLSCEQNLNHDAMYWYRQDPGQGLRLIYYSQIVNDFQKGDIAEGYSVSREKKESFPLTVTSAQKNPTAFYLCASTRDRASSGANVLTFGAGSRLTVL.

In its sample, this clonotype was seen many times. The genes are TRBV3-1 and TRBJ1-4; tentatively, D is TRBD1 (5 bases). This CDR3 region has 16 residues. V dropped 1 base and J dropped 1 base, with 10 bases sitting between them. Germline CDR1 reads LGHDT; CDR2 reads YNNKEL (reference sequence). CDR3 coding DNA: TGTGCCAGCAGCCAAGGGGGACGGTTAACTAATGAAAAACTGTTTTTT. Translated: CASSQGGRLTNEKLFF.

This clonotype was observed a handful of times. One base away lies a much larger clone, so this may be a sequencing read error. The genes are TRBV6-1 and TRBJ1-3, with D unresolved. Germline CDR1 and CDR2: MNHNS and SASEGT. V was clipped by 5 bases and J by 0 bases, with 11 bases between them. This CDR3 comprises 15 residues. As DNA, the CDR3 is TGTGCCAGCAGTAAAGATTACTTCTCTGGAAACACCATATATTTT. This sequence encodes CASSKDYFSGNTIYF.

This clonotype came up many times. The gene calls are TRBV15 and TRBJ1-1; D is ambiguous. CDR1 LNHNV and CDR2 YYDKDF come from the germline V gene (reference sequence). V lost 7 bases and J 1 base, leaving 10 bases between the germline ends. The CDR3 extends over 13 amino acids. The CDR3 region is CATTTAGNTEAFF. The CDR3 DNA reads TGTGCCACCACCACAGCGGGGAACACTGAAGCTTTCTTT.

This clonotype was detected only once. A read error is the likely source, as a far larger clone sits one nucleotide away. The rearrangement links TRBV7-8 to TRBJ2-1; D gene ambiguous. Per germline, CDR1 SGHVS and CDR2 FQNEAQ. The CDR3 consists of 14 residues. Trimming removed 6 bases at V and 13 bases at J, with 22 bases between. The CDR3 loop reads CASRLTESQETQFF. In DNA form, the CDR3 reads TGTGCCAGCAGACTGACGGAGAGCCAAGAGACCCAGTTCTTC.